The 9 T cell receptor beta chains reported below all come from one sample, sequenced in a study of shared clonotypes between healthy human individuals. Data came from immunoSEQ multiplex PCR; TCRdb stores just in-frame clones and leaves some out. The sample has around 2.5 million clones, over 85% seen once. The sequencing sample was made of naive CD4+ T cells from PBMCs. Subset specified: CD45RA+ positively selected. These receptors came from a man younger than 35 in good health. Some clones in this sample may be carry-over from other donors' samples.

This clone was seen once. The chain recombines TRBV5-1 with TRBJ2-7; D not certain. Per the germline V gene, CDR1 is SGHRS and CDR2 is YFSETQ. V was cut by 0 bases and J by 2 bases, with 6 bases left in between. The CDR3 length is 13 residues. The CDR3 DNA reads TGCGCCAGCAGCTTGGGTTCCCCCTACGAGCAGTACTTC. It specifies CASSLGSPYEQYF. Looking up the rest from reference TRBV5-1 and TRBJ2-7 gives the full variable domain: KAGVTQTPRYLIKTRGQQVTLSCSPISGHRSVSWYQQTPGQGLQFLFEYFSETQRNKGNFPGRFSGRQFSNSRSEMNVSTLELGDSALYLCASSLGSPYEQYFGPGTRLTVT.

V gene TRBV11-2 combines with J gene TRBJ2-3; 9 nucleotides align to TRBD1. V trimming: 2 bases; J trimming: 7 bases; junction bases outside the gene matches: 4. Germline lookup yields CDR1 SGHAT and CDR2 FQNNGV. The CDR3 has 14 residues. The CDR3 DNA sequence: TGTGCCAGCAGCTTACGGGACAGGGCAAATACGCAGTATTTT. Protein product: CASSLRDRANTQYF.

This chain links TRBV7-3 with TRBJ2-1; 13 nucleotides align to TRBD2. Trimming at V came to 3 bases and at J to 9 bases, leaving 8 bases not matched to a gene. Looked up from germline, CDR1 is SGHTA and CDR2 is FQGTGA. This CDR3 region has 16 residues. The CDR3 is CASSFSGTSGISEQFF. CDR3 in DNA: TGTGCCAGCAGCTTTTCCGGGACTAGCGGGATTAGTGAGCAGTTCTTC.

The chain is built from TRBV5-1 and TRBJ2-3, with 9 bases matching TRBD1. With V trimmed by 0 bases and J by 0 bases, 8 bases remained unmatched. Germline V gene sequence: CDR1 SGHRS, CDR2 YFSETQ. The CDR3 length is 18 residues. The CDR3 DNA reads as TGCGCCAGCAGCTTGGCGTGGACAGGGGACAGGAGCACAGATACGCAGTATTTT. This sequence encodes CASSLAWTGDRSTDTQYF.

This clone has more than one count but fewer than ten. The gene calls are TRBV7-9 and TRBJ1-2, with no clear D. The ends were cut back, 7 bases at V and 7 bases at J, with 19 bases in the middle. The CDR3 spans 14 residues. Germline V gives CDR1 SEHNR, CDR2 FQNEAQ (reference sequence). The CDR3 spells CASTHTERLGGYTF. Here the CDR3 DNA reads TGTGCCAGCACCCACACAGAGAGGTTAGGTGGCTACACCTTC.

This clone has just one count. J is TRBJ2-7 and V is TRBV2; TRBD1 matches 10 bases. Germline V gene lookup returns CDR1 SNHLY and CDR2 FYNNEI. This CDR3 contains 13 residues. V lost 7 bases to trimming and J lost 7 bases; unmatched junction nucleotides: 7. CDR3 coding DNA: TGTGCCAGCACTGACAGGGGGCGGAGTGAGCAGTACTTC. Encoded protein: CASTDRGRSEQYF.

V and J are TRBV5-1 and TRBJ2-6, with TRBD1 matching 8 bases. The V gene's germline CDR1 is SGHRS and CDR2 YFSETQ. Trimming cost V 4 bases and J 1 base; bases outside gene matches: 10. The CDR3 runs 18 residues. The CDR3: CASSPGDRWFSGANVLTF. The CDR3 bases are TGCGCCAGCAGCCCGGGGGACAGGTGGTTTTCTGGGGCCAACGTCCTGACTTTC.

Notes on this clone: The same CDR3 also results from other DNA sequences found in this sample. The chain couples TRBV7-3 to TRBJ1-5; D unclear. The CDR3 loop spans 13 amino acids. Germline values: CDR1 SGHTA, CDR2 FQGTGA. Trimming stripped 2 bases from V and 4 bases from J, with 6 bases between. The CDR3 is CASSLGRNQPQHF. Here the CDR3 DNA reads TGTGCCAGCAGCTTAGGGCGAAATCAGCCCCAGCATTTT.

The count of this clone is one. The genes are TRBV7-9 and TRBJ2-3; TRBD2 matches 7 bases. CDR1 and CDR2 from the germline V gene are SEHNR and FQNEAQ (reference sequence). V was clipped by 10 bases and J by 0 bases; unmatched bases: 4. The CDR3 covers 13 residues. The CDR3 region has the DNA TGTGCCACCACGGGACTAAGCACAGATACGCAGTATTTT. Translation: CATTGLSTDTQYF.